A selection of T cell receptor beta chains follows, all from one sample in a study of T cells in Graves' hyperthyroidism and ophthalmopathy. TCRdb reprocessed the multiplex PCR reads via MiXCR and lists one record per CDR3 protein. The repertoire holds 480,000 or so distinct CDR3 sequences, with 35% to 50% as singletons. Material: peripheral blood or thyroid tissue (not recorded which). These receptors all come from an adult woman with Graves' disease, either hyperthyroidism or ophthalmopathy (not recorded which). The CDR3 runs from the conserved cysteine through the conserved F or W. The D gene is left open where the match is weak. Only part of the rows carry a size: once, few, many, or a class if the clone is expanded.

abundance,v_gene,d_gene,j_gene,CDR3nt,CDR3aa
NA,TRBV30,NA,TRBJ2-7,TGTGCCTGGAGGGAGGGGCGCGAGCAGTACTTC,CAWREGREQYF
many,TRBV20-1,NA,TRBJ2-7,TGCAGTGCTAGAGATGGGGGAGCAGAAAAGACCGAGCAGTACTTC,CSARDGGAEKTEQYF
NA,TRBV5-6,TRBD2,TRBJ2-5,TGTGCCAGCAGCTCACCGGGAGCGGGGAAGACCCAGTACTTC,CASSSPGAGKTQYF
once,TRBV19,NA,TRBJ2-1,TGTGCCAGTAGTATTCGCCCTTTCAATGAGCAGTTCTTC,CASSIRPFNEQFF
NA,TRBV4-2,TRBD1,TRBJ2-5,TGTGCCAGCAGCCTGAGACAGGGGTCTCGGGAGACCCAGTACTTC,CASSLRQGSRETQYF
many,TRBV29-1,NA,TRBJ2-7,TGCAGCGTTTCAGGGGGGTCTTTTGAGCAGTACTTC,CSVSGGSFEQYF
NA,TRBV7-2,TRBD1,TRBJ1-4,TGTGCCAGCAGCACCACAGGGGGCCCTAATGAAAAACTGTTTTTT,CASSTTGGPNEKLFF
many,TRBV9,NA,TRBJ1-1,TGTGCCAGCAGCAAGGAGGTCTACTTGAACACTGAAGCTTTCTTT,CASSKEVYLNTEAFF
NA,TRBV7-2,TRBD1,TRBJ2-7,TGTGCCAGCATGAGACAGGGGGCCAACGAGCAGTACTTC,CASMRQGANEQYF
NA,TRBV19,NA,TRBJ1-1,TGTGCCAGTAGCTTGACCGACGGAACTGAAGCTTTCTTT,CASSLTDGTEAFF
many,TRBV5-4,TRBD1,TRBJ1-1,TGTGCCAGCAGCCCGACAGGGGGCGTATGGGGTGGTTTCTTT,CASSPTGGVWGGFF
many,TRBV12-3/TRBV12-4,TRBD2,TRBJ2-2,TGTGCCAGCACGGTCACTAGCGGGATTACCGGGGAGCTGTTTTTT,CASTVTSGITGELFF
NA,TRBV4-1,NA,TRBJ1-2,TGCGCCAGCAGCGCCGGGGGCAACGGCTACACCTTC,CASSAGGNGYTF
few,TRBV2,NA,TRBJ2-5,TGTGCCAGCAGTGGTGAGAGCCGGGGAGAGACCCAGTACTTC,CASSGESRGETQYF
few,TRBV25-1,NA,TRBJ1-5,TGTGCCAGCAGTGACGTAGGATCTCAGCCCCAGCATTTT,CASSDVGSQPQHF
many,TRBV5-1,NA,TRBJ2-5,TGCGCCAGCAGCTTGGAAGGGCCTGGGGAGACCCAGTACTTC,CASSLEGPGETQYF
NA,TRBV10-3,NA,TRBJ2-2,TGTGCCATCAGTGACGGCGGGCCCGGGGAGCTGTTTTTT,CAISDGGPGELFF
NA,TRBV19,NA,TRBJ1-5,TGTGCCACCGGGGGGGGTGGAGAGGATCAGCCCCAGCATTTT,CATGGGGEDQPQHF
many,TRBV25-1,NA,TRBJ2-2,TGTGCCAGCACAGGGGCCACGAACACCGGGGAGCTGTTTTTT,CASTGATNTGELFF